This passage covers 12 T cell receptor beta chains from one sample sequenced in a study of OX40 agonist ivuxolimab in advanced cancers. Sequencing used immunoSEQ multiplex PCR; TCRdb keeps in-frame clones, though not all of them. The table shows 50,000 to 70,000 clones, with around 84% occurring only once. This material consisted of CD4+ or CD8+ T cells sorted from blood, taken in a trial of the OX40 agonist ivuxolimab. These receptors were obtained from an adult with an advanced solid tumor such as melanoma, head and neck, liver or kidney cancer.

V and J are TRBV5-1 and TRBJ2-2; perhaps TRBD2 as D (5 bases). The CDR3 runs to 14 residues. In germline, CDR1 is SGHRS, CDR2 YFSETQ. The V end was cut by 1 base, the J end by 6 bases, with 10 bases between. DNA of the CDR3: TGCGCCAGCAGCTTGTTAGGAGGAGCCGGGGAGCTGTTTTTT. Translating gives CASSLLGGAGELFF.

The DNA for the CDR3 is TGTGCCTGGAGCTTGGGGGTCTCCTACGAGCAGTACTTC. Translating gives CAWSLGVSYEQYF. The chain employs TRBV30 and TRBJ2-7, with D perhaps given as TRBD1 or TRBD2 (5 bases each). CDR1 is GTSNPN and CDR2 is SVGIG in the germline V gene (reference sequence). The CDR3 is 13 amino acids. V was clipped by 3 bases and J by 0 bases, with 9 bases between them.

The chain recombines TRBV29-1 with TRBJ2-7; TRBD2 matches 9 bases. The junction had 16 bases not matched to a gene; V was cut back by 6 bases and J by 7 bases. This CDR3 spans 15 amino acids. CDR1 and CDR2 from the germline V gene are SQVTM and ANQGSEA. For the CDR3, the DNA is TGCAGCGTCGGGCCCCTTTCGCGGGGGGGCTCTGAGCAGTACTTC. Translation gives CSVGPLSRGGSEQYF.

This chain connects TRBV7-8 to TRBJ2-1; 12 bases map to TRBD2. The CDR3 totals 17 residues. The germline CDR1 and CDR2 sequences are SGHVS and FQNEAQ. J gave up 4 bases and V 4 bases, and 8 bases lay outside the gene matches. The CDR3 DNA reads as TGTGCCAGCAGCTCGGGGGGACTAGCGGGCCCATACAATGAGCAGTTCTTC. Its translation: CASSSGGLAGPYNEQFF.

The chain recombines TRBV30 with TRBJ2-3; TRBD2 might be the D (6 bases). Germline CDR1 GTSNPN, CDR2 SVGIG (reference sequence). Trimming stripped 3 bases from V and 0 bases from J, with 16 bases between. The CDR3 has 16 residues. This chain's CDR3 is CAWRSGRRGSTDTQYF. In nucleotides, the CDR3 is TGTGCCTGGAGATCCGGGCGGAGGGGAAGCACAGATACGCAGTATTTT.

The CDR3 DNA is TGTGCCAGCTCCGGTCTAGCCTATCCAACTAATGAAAAACTGTTTTTT. Translated: CASSGLAYPTNEKLFF. The chain combines TRBV18 with TRBJ1-4, with D hard to call. Trimming removed 6 bases at V and 0 bases at J, with 14 bases between. The CDR3 covers 16 residues. Germline V gene sequence: CDR1 KGHSH, CDR2 LQKENI.

The V gene is TRBV5-1, the J gene TRBJ2-7; 8 bases match TRBD1. J was trimmed by 0 bases and V by 0 bases; bases with no gene match: 8. Germline CDR1 and CDR2: SGHRS and YFSETQ. This CDR3 has 17 residues. The CDR3 DNA is TGCGCCAGCAGCTTGGCCTTAAGGACAGGGAGCTCCTACGAGCAGTACTTC. Its protein is CASSLALRTGSSYEQYF.

CDR3 in DNA: TGTGCCAGCAGCCCTGGGGGCAGCGGTGATACGCAGTATTTT. It is translated as CASSPGGSGDTQYF. This chain connects TRBV7-9 to TRBJ2-3; D possibly corresponds to TRBD1 (6 bases). V was cut by 5 bases and J by 6 bases, with 15 bases left in between. CDR3 length: 14 residues. In germline, CDR1 is SEHNR, CDR2 FQNEAQ (reference sequence).

This sequence joins TRBV13 and TRBJ1-1; D ambiguous. Trimming left V 5 bases short and J 0 bases short, with 13 bases between. Per germline, CDR1 PRHDT and CDR2 FYEKMQ (reference sequence). The CDR3 consists of 15 residues. The CDR3: CASSPLNSLNTEAFF. DNA of the CDR3: TGTGCCAGCAGCCCCCTTAACTCGCTGAACACTGAAGCTTTCTTT. Full variable domain (remainder filled in from reference TRBV13 and TRBJ1-1): AAGVIQSPRHLIKEKRETATLKCYPIPRHDTVYWYQQGPGQDPQFLISFYEKMQSDKGSIPDRFSAQQFSDYHSELNMSSLELGDSALYFCASSPLNSLNTEAFFGQGTRLTVV.

This clone was recorded a few times. The chain combines TRBV15 with TRBJ1-1; D is unclear. The CDR3 loop spans 12 amino acids. CDR1 and CDR2 (germline): LNHNV, YYDKDF (reference sequence). Trimming shortened V by 0 bases and J by 7 bases, and 6 bases separated the two germline ends. CDR3 nucleotide sequence: TGTGCCACCAGCAGAGAGGACCGTGAAGCTTTCTTT. Protein: CATSREDREAFF.

This rearrangement joins TRBV28 to TRBJ2-7; D ambiguous. V shed 5 bases and J shed 2 bases, with 13 bases lying between them. The germline gives CDR1 MDHEN, CDR2 SYDVKM. The length of the CDR3 is 14 residues. The CDR3 DNA is TGTGCCAGCAGTCCAACCCGCCCGCCCTACGAGCAGTACTTC. Translation: CASSPTRPPYEQYF.

This sequence joins TRBV9 and TRBJ1-2; D gene uncertain. The germline V gene has CDR1 SGDLS and CDR2 YYNGEE. V gave up 0 bases and J gave up 3 bases, with 6 bases separating them. CDR3 length: 13 residues. CDR3 DNA: TGTGCCAGCAGCGTAGAGCAAGACTATGGCTACACCTTC. This translates into CASSVEQDYGYTF.